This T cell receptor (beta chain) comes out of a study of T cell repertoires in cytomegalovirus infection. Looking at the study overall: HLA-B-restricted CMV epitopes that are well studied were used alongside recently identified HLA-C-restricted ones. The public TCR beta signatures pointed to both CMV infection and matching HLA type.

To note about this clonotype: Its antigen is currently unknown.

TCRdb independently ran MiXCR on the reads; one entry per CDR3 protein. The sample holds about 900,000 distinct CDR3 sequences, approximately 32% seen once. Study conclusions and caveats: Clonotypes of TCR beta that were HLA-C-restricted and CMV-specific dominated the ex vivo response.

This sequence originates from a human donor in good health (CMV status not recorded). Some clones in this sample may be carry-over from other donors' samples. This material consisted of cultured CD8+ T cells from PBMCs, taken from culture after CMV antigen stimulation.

Here the CDR3 DNA reads TGTGCCAGCAGCTTAGGTTTGAGGGCTAGCGGGGGGGACCAAGAGACCCAGTACTTC. Protein sequence: CASSLGLRASGGDQETQYF. V and J are TRBV11-2 and TRBJ2-5; TRBD2 matches at 12 bases. CDR1 and CDR2 from the germline V gene are SGHAT and FQNNGV. The CDR3 contains 19 residues. The V and J ends lost 1 base and 0 bases, in that order; junction bases with no gene match: 9. The full variable domain, completed using reference TRBV11-2 and TRBJ2-5, is EAGVAQSPRYKIIEKRQSVAFWCNPISGHATLYWYQQILGQGPKLLIQFQNNGVVDDSQLPKDRFSAERLKGVDSTLKIQPAKLEDSAVYLCASSLGLRASGGDQETQYFGPGTRLLVL.